This entry lists 5 T cell receptor beta chains sequenced from one sample in a study of tumor and adjacent non-tumor tissue in lung cancer. A modified ARM-PCR protocol with three rounds of nested PCR amplified TCRbeta. Each CDR3 protein gets one entry after TCRdb re-called the multiplex PCR reads with MiXCR. Altogether about 90,000 distinct CDR3 sequences are present, more than 75% being singletons, with the ten largest covering 20% to 25%. No cell sorting was done before RNA was extracted from the tissue. More than 3 cm separated this lung sample from the edge of the tumor. The source material was distant non-tumor lung tissue. These receptors came from a woman in her forties or fifties with non-small cell lung cancer.

This clonotype was detected only a few times. The rearrangement links TRBV6-5 to TRBJ2-7; the D gene is possibly TRBD1 (6 bases). Germline lookup yields CDR1 MNHEY and CDR2 SVGAGI. The CDR3 is 13 amino acids. The CDR3 nucleotides are TGTGTCAGTAGTCAATCAGGGGTCTACGAGCAGTACTTC. Translated: CVSSQSGVYEQYF.

V is TRBV29-1 and J is TRBJ2-4, with a weak D call TRBD2 (5 bases). Between the trimmed V and J ends, which lost 0 bases and 9 bases, there was a span of 21 bases. Germline V gene sequence: CDR1 SQVTM, CDR2 ANQGSEA. The CDR3 has 16 residues. The CDR3 is CSVEERGGLANIIQYF. CDR3 nucleotide sequence: TGCAGCGTTGAAGAACGGGGTGGGCTAGCCAATATCATTCAGTACTTC.

Points on this clonotype: At one end the junction does not follow the germline gene, possibly because of a read error. The chain links TRBV11-3 to TRBJ2-1, with D possibly matching TRBD1 (5 bases). Germline CDR1 is SGHNT and CDR2 is YENEEA. The CDR3 length is 15 residues. Written as DNA, the CDR3 is TGTGCCAGCAACTTAACAGGACGCTTCTACAATGAGCAGTTCTTC. Amino acid sequence: CASNLTGRFYNEQFF.

A remark on this clonotype: A read error may produce the germline difference seen at one junction end. The chain uses TRBV30 and TRBJ2-7; TRBD2 matches 11 bases. Per germline, CDR1 GTSNPN and CDR2 SVGIG (reference sequence). The CDR3 has 13 amino acids. Written as DNA, the CDR3 is TGTACCTGGAAGCTAGCGGGAGGAGCCGAGCAGCACTTC. Translating it yields CTWKLAGGAEQHF.

For this clonotype: No conserved phenylalanine or tryptophan ends this CDR3, so it is likely a read error. No DNA is shown, since the ends of the CDR3 on it are uncertain; the CDR3 is the one TCRdb lists. This rearrangement joins TRBV14 to TRBJ2-1; the D call of TRBD1 is as the table states it, not checked on the DNA. From its first to its last residue, the CDR3 has 14 amino acids. Looked up from germline, CDR1 is SGHDN and CDR2 is FVKESK. The CDR3 reads CASSLMTGHNEQFH.